The rows below give T cell receptor beta chains drawn from one sample of a study of T cell responses to AZD1222 COVID-19 vaccine. TCRdb's table, derived via immunoSEQ multiplex PCR, lists solely in-frame clones and lacks some. The profile shows fewer than 30,000 clones, around 80% of them singletons. The sample in question was peripheral blood, obtained on day 0 of AZD1222 vaccination. These receptors all stem from an adult in good health. Both conserved end residues are part of each CDR3. A D gene is named only where the DNA matches it firmly. Not all rows give a size; the values are once, few, many and, for expanded clones, a class.

j_call | clone_size | d_call | v_call | cdr3_nt | cdr3_aa
TRBJ1-3 | . | . | TRBV6-5 | TGTGCCAGCAGTAAGAGGGGTTCTGGAAACACCATATATTTT | CASSKRGSGNTIYF
TRBJ1-1 | . | TRBD1 | TRBV9 | TGTGCCAGCAGCGTGACAGGGGGAACTGAAGCTTTCTTT | CASSVTGGTEAFF
TRBJ2-1 | few | TRBD2 | TRBV24-1 | TGTGCCACCAGTGGTTCGAGGACTAGTCGCAATGAGCAGTTCTTC | CATSGSRTSRNEQFF
TRBJ1-1 | . | . | TRBV4-3 | TGCGCCAGCAGCCTGCTGGTTTGGCCTGGCACTGAAGCTTTCTTT | CASSLLVWPGTEAFF
TRBJ2-3 | . | . | TRBV10-3 | TGTGCCATCGCTTTATCCACAGATACGCAGTATTTT | CAIALSTDTQYF
TRBJ2-1 | . | . | TRBV24-1 | TGTGCCACCAGTGATAGGGGGAATGAGCAGTTCTTC | CATSDRGNEQFF
TRBJ2-1 | . | . | TRBV5-4 | TGTGCCAGCAGCTCTCCCGGCTCCTACAATGAGCAGTTCTTC | CASSSPGSYNEQFF
TRBJ2-2 | few | . | TRBV9 | TGTGCCAGCAGCGTAGGGCAAGGGGCCGGGGAGCTGTTTTTT | CASSVGQGAGELFF
TRBJ2-2 | few | TRBD2 | TRBV6-2/TRBV6-3 | TGTGCCAGCAGTTACACCTGGGGAGGGCAGATACGGGAGCTGTTTTTT | CASSYTWGGQIRELFF
TRBJ2-3 | . | . | TRBV7-2 | TGTGCCAGCAGCTTAGGGACAGATACGCAGTATTTT | CASSLGTDTQYF
TRBJ2-2 | few | TRBD2 | TRBV6-4 | TGTGCCAGCAGTGAGGGAGGGGATGGCACCGGGGAGCTGTTTTTT | CASSEGGDGTGELFF